This passage covers 26 T cell receptor beta chains from one sample sequenced in a study of T cells in Graves' hyperthyroidism and ophthalmopathy. TCR beta CDR3 sequences were amplified from RNA transcripts. The TCR CDR3 was amplified in a first-round RT-PCR using the HTBI primer set. One entry per CDR3 protein, called by TCRdb with MiXCR from the multiplex PCR reads. Of hundreds of thousands of distinct CDR3 sequences listed, 12% to 15% are singletons. Sequenced material: blood. The receptors here all came from a woman in her late teens or twenties with Graves' hyperthyroidism.

The sample holds many counts of this clonotype. The V call is TRBV11-2, the J call TRBJ2-1, with 11 nucleotides matching TRBD1. CDR1 and CDR2 from the germline V gene are SGHAT and FQNNGV. After removal of 5 bases from V and 9 bases from J, the junction contained 12 bases not matched to a gene. There are 16 residues in the CDR3. For the CDR3, the DNA is TGTGCCAGCAGCATTCCACGGACAGGGGGCCGGGGTGAGCAGTTCTTC. Translated: CASSIPRTGGRGEQFF.

The sample holds many counts of this clonotype. The chain is built from TRBV11-1 and TRBJ2-3; TRBD1 or TRBD2 may be the D gene (5 bases each). CDR1 is SGHAT and CDR2 is FQDESV in the germline V gene (reference sequence). The V gene lost 4 bases and the J gene lost 0 bases, with 8 bases spanning the gap. The CDR3 spans 14 residues. This chain's CDR3 is CASSWDGSTDTQYF. CDR3 nucleotides: TGTGCCAGCAGCTGGGACGGTAGCACAGATACGCAGTATTTT.

In this sample, this clonotype turned up a few times. The rearrangement joins TRBV15 to TRBJ2-3, with no clear D. There are 16 residues in the CDR3. The germline V and J ends were trimmed by 1 base and 2 bases, with 13 bases remaining between them. CDR1 is LNHNV and CDR2 is YYDKDF in the germline V gene (reference sequence). Here the CDR3 reads CATSRATLSLTDTQYF. In DNA, the CDR3 is TGTGCCACCAGCAGAGCGACCCTCTCCCTCACAGATACGCAGTATTTT.

In regard to this clonotype: Possible read error: a much larger clone is one base away. This chain uses TRBV14 with TRBJ2-2, with TRBD1 identical over 7 bases. This CDR3 is 17 amino acids long. Per the germline V gene, CDR1 is SGHDN and CDR2 is FVKESK. J lost 0 bases, V lost 6 bases, and 10 bases had no gene match. CDR3 amino acids: CASSGYRGITNTGELFF. CDR3 in DNA: TGTGCCAGCAGTGGCTACAGGGGAATTACGAACACCGGGGAGCTGTTTTTT. Based on the CDR3 plus reference TRBV14 and TRBJ2-2, the full variable domain is EAGVTQFPSHSVIEKGQTVTLRCDPISGHDNLYWYRRVMGKEIKFLLHFVKESKQDESGMPNNRFLAERTGGTYSTLKVQPAELEDSGVYFCASSGYRGITNTGELFFGEGSRLTVL.

The table lists this clonotype with many counts. This chain links TRBV7-2 with TRBJ1-2; 9 positions match TRBD1. The ends lost 4 bases at V and 3 bases at J; junction bases unmatched: 3. Germline lookup yields CDR1 SGHTA and CDR2 FQGNSA. The CDR3 is 14 amino acids. As DNA, the CDR3 is TGTGCCAGCAGCTACCGGACAGGGGACTATGGCTACACCTTC. This gives the protein CASSYRTGDYGYTF.

This clonotype was detected a few times. The chain has TRBV19 and TRBJ2-3; D is ambiguous. This CDR3 has 13 amino acids. Germline V gene lookup returns CDR1 LNHDA and CDR2 SQIVND (reference sequence). V was shortened by 3 bases and J by 5 bases, with 9 bases between the two germline ends. This CDR3 is CASSIVVEDTQYF. In DNA form, the CDR3 reads TGTGCCAGTAGTATTGTGGTGGAAGATACGCAGTATTTT.

The table lists this clonotype with many counts. J is TRBJ1-2 and V is TRBV12-3 or TRBV12-4; D call uncertain. V was shortened by 2 bases and J by 8 bases, with 12 bases between the two germline ends. The CDR3 runs to 13 residues. The CDR3 coding sequence is TGTGCCAGCAGTTTACGTAGGGTGCAGGGCTACACCTTC. As protein: CASSLRRVQGYTF.

This clonotype occurred many times. The chain combines TRBV11-2 with TRBJ2-5; a weak D match, TRBD1 (5 bases). The CDR3 length is 13 residues. V dropped 6 bases and J dropped 2 bases, with 10 bases sitting between them. CDR1 and CDR2 (germline): SGHAT, FQNNGV. The CDR3 nucleotides are TGTGCCAGCAGGCCAGGGTTGCAAGAGACCCAGTACTTC. This codes for CASRPGLQETQYF.

This clonotype has a count of ten or more. The chain combines TRBV7-6 with TRBJ2-3; tentative D call: TRBD1 (5 bases). The germline gives CDR1 SGHVS, CDR2 FNYEAQ. The ends were cut back, 8 bases at V and 7 bases at J, with 16 bases in the middle. The CDR3 length is 13 residues. The CDR3 DNA reads TGTGCCAGCGGTGCTACCGCAGGGTATACGCAGTATTTT. Encoded protein: CASGATAGYTQYF.

The chain carries TRBV2 and TRBJ2-1; 16 positions match TRBD2. Trimming cost V 2 bases and J 4 bases; bases outside gene matches: 8. The V gene's germline CDR1 is SNHLY and CDR2 FYNNEI. The CDR3 has 19 amino acids. CDR3 nucleotide sequence: TGTGCCAGCAGTGAAAAATGGGGACTAGCGGGAGGGGAATACAATGAGCAGTTCTTC. Translating gives CASSEKWGLAGGEYNEQFF.

The rearrangement links TRBV5-5 to TRBJ1-5; D ambiguous. This CDR3 comprises 13 residues. V was shortened by 0 bases and J by 6 bases, with 7 bases between the two germline ends. Germline V gene sequence: CDR1 SGHKS, CDR2 YYEKEE (reference sequence). The CDR3 spells CASSLVGFQPQHF. CDR3 DNA sequence: TGTGCCAGCAGCTTGGTCGGGTTTCAGCCCCAGCATTTT.

This clonotype was counted between two and nine times. The chain uses TRBV7-3 and TRBJ2-3; tentatively, D is TRBD1 or TRBD2 (7 bases each). This CDR3 region has 15 residues. Germline values: CDR1 SGHTA, CDR2 FQGTGA. V was clipped by 4 bases and J by 5 bases, with 16 bases between them. CDR3 bases: TGTGCCAGCAGCTCCCAGGGAGGGGGCATAGATACGCAGTATTTT. It specifies CASSSQGGGIDTQYF.

In nucleotides, the CDR3 is TGCGCCAGCAGCCGAGACGGGACAGGGTCTGGGGCCAACGTCCTGACTTTC. Its protein product is CASSRDGTGSGANVLTF. The V and J genes are TRBV4-1 and TRBJ2-6; the match to TRBD1 covers 9 bases. The V and J ends lost 4 bases and 1 base, in that order; junction bases with no gene match: 5. The CDR3 has 17 amino acids. Germline CDR1 reads MGHRA; CDR2 reads YSYEKL.

This clonotype showed up many times. V and J are TRBV7-9 and TRBJ2-2; D remains unclear. Germline-derived CDR1 and CDR2 are SEHNR and FQNEAQ (reference sequence). CDR3 size: 13 residues. V lost 4 bases and J lost 4, with 7 bases in between. CDR3: CASSSVSTGELFF. The CDR3 DNA reads TGTGCCAGCAGCTCCGTGTCCACCGGGGAGCTGTTTTTT.

The rearrangement uses TRBV20-1 and TRBJ2-7, with 7 bases fitting TRBD2. Germline lookup yields CDR1 DFQATT and CDR2 SNEGSKA (reference sequence). With 3 bases clipped from V and 2 bases from J, the junction kept 10 bases outside the gene matches. This CDR3 contains 15 residues. CDR3 amino acids: CSASQEGGSAYEQYF. The CDR3, as DNA: TGCAGTGCTAGCCAGGAAGGCGGGAGCGCCTACGAGCAGTACTTC.

This clonotype occurred a few times. This chain joins TRBV27 and TRBJ1-1; D perhaps matches TRBD1 (5 bases). This CDR3 comprises 13 residues. Germline V gene lookup returns CDR1 MNHEY and CDR2 SMNVEV (reference sequence). V was clipped by 5 bases and J by 6 bases, with 13 bases between them. CDR3: CASSPPWGAEAFF. DNA of the CDR3: TGTGCCAGCAGTCCCCCCTGGGGGGCTGAAGCTTTCTTT.

This clonotype was seen once. A read error may be the cause here, since a much bigger clone is one base away. This chain connects TRBV20-1 to TRBJ2-7; maybe TRBD2 (5 bases). The CDR3 is 14 amino acids. The germline V gene encodes CDR1 DFQATT and CDR2 SNEGSKA (reference sequence). As DNA, the CDR3 is TGCAGTGCTAGAGACGTAGGGAGCTCCTGCGAGCAGTACTTC. It specifies CSARDVGSSCEQYF.

This clonotype has a handful of counts. This sequence joins TRBV6-1 and TRBJ2-7, with D maybe TRBD1 (5 bases). The length of the CDR3 is 13 residues. The ends were cut back, 10 bases at V and 2 bases at J, with 15 bases in the middle. Germline V gene sequence: CDR1 MNHNS, CDR2 SASEGT. CDR3 loop: CATGWTTTYEQYF. Written as DNA, the CDR3 is TGTGCCACCGGGTGGACAACCACCTACGAGCAGTACTTC.

This clonotype was detected only a few times. The chain links TRBV15 to TRBJ2-1; D call uncertain. The germline CDR1 and CDR2 sequences are LNHNV and YYDKDF (reference sequence). V was shortened by 4 bases and J by 7 bases, with 14 bases between the two germline ends. CDR3 length: 14 amino acids. In nucleotides, the CDR3 is TGTGCCACCAGCATGGGAAGACTCTGGAATGAGCAGTTCTTC. Its translation is CATSMGRLWNEQFF.

This clonotype turned up a few times. CDR3 sequence: CSARKPGAGTEAFF. DNA of the CDR3: TGCAGTGCTAGAAAACCAGGGGCGGGAACTGAAGCTTTCTTT. The chain links TRBV20-1 to TRBJ1-1; D possibly corresponds to TRBD1 (6 bases). Trimming shortened V by 2 bases and J by 5 bases, and 15 bases separated the two germline ends. CDR1 and CDR2 (germline): DFQATT, SNEGSKA (reference sequence). The CDR3 extends over 14 amino acids.

This clonotype was detected only a few times. The rearrangement links TRBV7-9 to TRBJ1-5, with TRBD1 matching 11 bases. V shed 5 bases, J shed 7 bases, and the junction held 13 bases outside the gene matches. This CDR3 comprises 17 residues. The germline gives CDR1 SEHNR, CDR2 FQNEAQ (reference sequence). The CDR3 DNA sequence: TGTGCCAGCAGCCTTTTTCGGGGACAGGGGGAGGTACAGCCCCAGCATTTT. It yields the protein CASSLFRGQGEVQPQHF.

The rearrangement joins TRBV7-2 to TRBJ1-5; tentatively, D is TRBD1 (6 bases). V dropped 1 base and J dropped 2 bases, with 9 bases sitting between them. This CDR3 spans 15 amino acids. CDR1 is SGHTA and CDR2 is FQGNSA in the germline V gene. The CDR3: CASSLGGPGNQPQHF. CDR3 sequence (DNA): TGTGCCAGCAGCTTAGGGGGGCCCGGCAATCAGCCCCAGCATTTT.

V is TRBV4-3 and J is TRBJ2-7, with 7 bases matching TRBD1. The CDR3 contains 15 residues. V shed 0 bases, J shed 1 base, and the junction held 3 bases outside the gene matches. CDR1 and CDR2 from the germline V gene are LGHNA and YSLEER. For the CDR3, the DNA is TGCGCCAGCAGCCAAGACTCAGGGGGATCCTACGAGCAGTACTTC. This encodes CASSQDSGGSYEQYF.

The CDR3 DNA is TGCAGTGCTAGAGATCAGCGGGACCTCTCCTACGAGCAGTACTTC. Protein: CSARDQRDLSYEQYF. This rearrangement joins TRBV20-1 to TRBJ2-7; 7 nucleotides align to TRBD2. The CDR3 consists of 15 residues. Germline values: CDR1 DFQATT, CDR2 SNEGSKA (reference sequence). J was trimmed by 0 bases and V by 0 bases; bases with no gene match: 5.

This clonotype was detected a few times. CDR3 DNA sequence: TGCGCCAGCAGCCAAGGGTGGTACAGCGTCGGTGGCTACACCTTC. This translates into CASSQGWYSVGGYTF. V and J are TRBV4-1 and TRBJ1-2; D remains unclear. In germline, CDR1 is MGHRA, CDR2 YSYEKL. The CDR3 has 15 residues. With 1 base removed from V and 7 bases from J, the gap between germline ends came to 16 bases.

This clonotype was seen repeatedly, ten times or more. The rearrangement links TRBV30 to TRBJ1-1; no definite D call. This CDR3 is 10 amino acids long. Germline values: CDR1 GTSNPN, CDR2 SVGIG (reference sequence). V was clipped by 4 bases and J by 6 bases, with 6 bases between them. This chain's CDR3 is CAWTKAEAFF. CDR3 in DNA: TGTGCCTGGACAAAGGCTGAAGCTTTCTTT.